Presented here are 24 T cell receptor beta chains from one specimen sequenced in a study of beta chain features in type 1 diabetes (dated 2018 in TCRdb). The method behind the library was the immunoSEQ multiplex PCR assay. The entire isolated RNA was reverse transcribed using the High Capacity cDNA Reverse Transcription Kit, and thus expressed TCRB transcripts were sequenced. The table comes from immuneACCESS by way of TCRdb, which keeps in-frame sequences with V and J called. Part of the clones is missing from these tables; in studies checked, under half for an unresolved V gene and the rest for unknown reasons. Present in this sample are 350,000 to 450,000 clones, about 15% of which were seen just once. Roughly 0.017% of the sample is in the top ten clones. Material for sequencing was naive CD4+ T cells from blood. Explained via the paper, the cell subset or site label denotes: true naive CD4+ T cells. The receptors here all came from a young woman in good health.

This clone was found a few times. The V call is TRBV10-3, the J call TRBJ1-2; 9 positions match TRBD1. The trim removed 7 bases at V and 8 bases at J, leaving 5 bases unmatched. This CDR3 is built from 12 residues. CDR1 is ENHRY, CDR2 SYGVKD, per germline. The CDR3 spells CAIMGQGGGYTF. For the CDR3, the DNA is TGTGCCATCATGGGACAGGGAGGCGGCTACACCTTC.

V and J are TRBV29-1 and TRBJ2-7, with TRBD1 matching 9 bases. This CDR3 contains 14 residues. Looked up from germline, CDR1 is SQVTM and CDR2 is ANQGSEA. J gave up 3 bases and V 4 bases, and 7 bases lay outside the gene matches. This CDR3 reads CSVGDRVTRYEQYF. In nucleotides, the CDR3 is TGCAGCGTTGGGGACAGGGTGACCCGCTACGAGCAGTACTTC.

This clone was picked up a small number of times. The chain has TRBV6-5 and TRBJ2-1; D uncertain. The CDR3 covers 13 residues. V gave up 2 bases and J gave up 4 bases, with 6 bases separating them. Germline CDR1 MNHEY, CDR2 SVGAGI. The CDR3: CASSYTDYNEQFF. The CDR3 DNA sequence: TGTGCCAGCAGTTACACAGATTACAATGAGCAGTTCTTC.

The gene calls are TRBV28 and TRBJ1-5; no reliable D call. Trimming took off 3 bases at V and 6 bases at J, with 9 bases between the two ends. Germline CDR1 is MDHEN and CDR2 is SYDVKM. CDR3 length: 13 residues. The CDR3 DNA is TGTGCCAGCAGTTTCGCAGTTGCTCAGCCCCAGCATTTT. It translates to CASSFAVAQPQHF.

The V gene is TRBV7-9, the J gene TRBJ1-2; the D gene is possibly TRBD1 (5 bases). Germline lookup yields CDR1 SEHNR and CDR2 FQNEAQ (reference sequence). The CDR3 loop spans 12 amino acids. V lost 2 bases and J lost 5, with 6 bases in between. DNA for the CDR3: TGTGCCAGCAGCTTATCAGGGTATGGCTACACCTTC. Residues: CASSLSGYGYTF.

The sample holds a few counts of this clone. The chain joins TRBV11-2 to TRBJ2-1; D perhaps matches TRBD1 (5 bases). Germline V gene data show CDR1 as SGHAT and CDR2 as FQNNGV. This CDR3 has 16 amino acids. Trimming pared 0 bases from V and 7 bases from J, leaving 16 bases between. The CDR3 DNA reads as TGTGCCAGCAGCTTAGATCATGGGGCTTCTTCGAATGAGCAGTTCTTC. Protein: CASSLDHGASSNEQFF.

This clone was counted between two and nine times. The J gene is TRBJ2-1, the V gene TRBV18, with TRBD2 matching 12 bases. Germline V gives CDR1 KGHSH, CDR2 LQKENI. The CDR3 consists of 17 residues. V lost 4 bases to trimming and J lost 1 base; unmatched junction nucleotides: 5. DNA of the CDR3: TGTGCCAGCTCACGACTAGCGGGAGATGTGTCCTACAATGAGCAGTTCTTC. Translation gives CASSRLAGDVSYNEQFF. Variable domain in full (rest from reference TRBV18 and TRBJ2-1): NAGVMQNPRHLVRRRGQEARLRCSPMKGHSHVYWYRQLPEEGLKFMVYLQKENIIDESGMPKERFSAEFPKEGPSILRIQQVVRGDSAAYFCASSRLAGDVSYNEQFFGPGTRLTVL.

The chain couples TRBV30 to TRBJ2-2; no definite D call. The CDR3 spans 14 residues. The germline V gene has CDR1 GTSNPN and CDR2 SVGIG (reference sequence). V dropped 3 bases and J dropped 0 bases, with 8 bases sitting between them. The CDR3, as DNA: TGTGCCTGGAGAGTACAGCCGAACACCGGGGAGCTGTTTTTT. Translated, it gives CAWRVQPNTGELFF.

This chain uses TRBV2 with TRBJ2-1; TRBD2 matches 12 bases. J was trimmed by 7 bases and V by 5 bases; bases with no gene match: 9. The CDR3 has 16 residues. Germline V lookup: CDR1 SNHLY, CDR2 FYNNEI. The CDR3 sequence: CASSTRTSGTGNEQFF. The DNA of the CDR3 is TGTGCCAGCAGTACCCGGACTAGCGGGACGGGTAATGAGCAGTTCTTC.

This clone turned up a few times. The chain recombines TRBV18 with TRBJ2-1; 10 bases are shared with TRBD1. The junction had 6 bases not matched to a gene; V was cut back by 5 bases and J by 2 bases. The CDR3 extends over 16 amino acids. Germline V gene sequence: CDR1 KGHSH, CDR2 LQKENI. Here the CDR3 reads CASSSKGQGAYNEQFF. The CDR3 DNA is TGTGCCAGCTCATCAAAAGGACAGGGGGCCTACAATGAGCAGTTCTTC.

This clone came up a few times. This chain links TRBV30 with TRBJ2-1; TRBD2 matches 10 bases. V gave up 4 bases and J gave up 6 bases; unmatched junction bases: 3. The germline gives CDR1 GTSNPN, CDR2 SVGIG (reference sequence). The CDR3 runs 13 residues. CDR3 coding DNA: TGTGCCTGGAAGCTAGCGGGAGCCAATGAGCAGTTCTTC. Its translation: CAWKLAGANEQFF.

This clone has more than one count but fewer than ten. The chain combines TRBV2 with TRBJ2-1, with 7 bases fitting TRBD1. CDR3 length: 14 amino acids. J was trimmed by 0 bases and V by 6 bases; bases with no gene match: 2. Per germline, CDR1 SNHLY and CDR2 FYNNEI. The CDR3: CASRGDSSYNEQFF. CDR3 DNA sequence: TGTGCCAGCAGGGGGGACAGCTCCTACAATGAGCAGTTCTTC.

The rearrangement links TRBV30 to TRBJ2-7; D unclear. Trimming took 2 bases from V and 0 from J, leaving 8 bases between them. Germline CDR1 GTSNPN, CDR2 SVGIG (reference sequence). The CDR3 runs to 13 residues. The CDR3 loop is CAWSQRFSYEQYF. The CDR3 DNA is TGTGCCTGGAGTCAACGGTTCTCCTACGAGCAGTACTTC.

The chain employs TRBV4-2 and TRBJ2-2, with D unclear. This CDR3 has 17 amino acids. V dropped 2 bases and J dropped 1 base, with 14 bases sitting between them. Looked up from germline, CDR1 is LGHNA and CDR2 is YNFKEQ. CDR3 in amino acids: CASSQPQISRNTGELFF. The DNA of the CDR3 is TGTGCCAGCAGCCAACCTCAGATCTCCCGGAACACCGGGGAGCTGTTTTTT.

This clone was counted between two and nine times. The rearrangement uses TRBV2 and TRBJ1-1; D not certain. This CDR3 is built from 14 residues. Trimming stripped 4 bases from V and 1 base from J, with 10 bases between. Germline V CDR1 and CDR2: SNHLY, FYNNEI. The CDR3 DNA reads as TGTGCCAGCAGTGGGAGGTACAGGAACACTGAAGCTTTCTTT. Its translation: CASSGRYRNTEAFF.

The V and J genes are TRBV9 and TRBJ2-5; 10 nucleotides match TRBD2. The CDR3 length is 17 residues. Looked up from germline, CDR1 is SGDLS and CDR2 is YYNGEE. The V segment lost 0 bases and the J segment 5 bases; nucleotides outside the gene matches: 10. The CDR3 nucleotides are TGTGCCAGCAGCGTAGGGGGGCTAGCGGGAGTGTTGGAGACCCAGTACTTC. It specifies CASSVGGLAGVLETQYF. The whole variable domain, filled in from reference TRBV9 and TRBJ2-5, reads DSGVTQTPKHLITATGQRVTLRCSPRSGDLSVYWYQQSLDQGLQFLIQYYNGEERAKGNILERFSAQQFPDLHSELNLSSLELGDSALYFCASSVGGLAGVLETQYFGPGTRLLVL.

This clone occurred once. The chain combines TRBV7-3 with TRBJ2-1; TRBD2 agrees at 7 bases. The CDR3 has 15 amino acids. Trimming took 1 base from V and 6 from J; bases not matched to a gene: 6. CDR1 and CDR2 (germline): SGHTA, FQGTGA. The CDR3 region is CASSLRREGRNEQFF. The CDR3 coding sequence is TGTGCCAGCAGCTTAAGGAGGGAGGGCCGCAATGAGCAGTTCTTC.

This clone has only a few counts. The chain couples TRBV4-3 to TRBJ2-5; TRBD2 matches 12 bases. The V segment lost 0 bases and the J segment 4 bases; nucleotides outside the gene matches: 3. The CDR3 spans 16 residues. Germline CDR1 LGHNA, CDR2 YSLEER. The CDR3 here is CASSQDLAGGGETQYF. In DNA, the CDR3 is TGCGCCAGCAGCCAAGATCTAGCGGGAGGGGGAGAGACCCAGTACTTC.

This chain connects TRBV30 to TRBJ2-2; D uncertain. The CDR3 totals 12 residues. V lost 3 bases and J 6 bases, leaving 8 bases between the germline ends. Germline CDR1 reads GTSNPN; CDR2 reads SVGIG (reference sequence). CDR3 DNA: TGTGCCTGGAGGCGTGAGGCCGGGGAGCTGTTTTTT. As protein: CAWRREAGELFF.

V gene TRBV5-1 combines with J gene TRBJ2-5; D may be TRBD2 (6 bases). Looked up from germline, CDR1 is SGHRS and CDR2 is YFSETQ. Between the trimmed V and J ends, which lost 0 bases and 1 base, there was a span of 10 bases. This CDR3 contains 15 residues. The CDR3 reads CASSLDLATQETQYF. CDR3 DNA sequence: TGCGCCAGCAGCTTGGACCTAGCGACCCAAGAGACCCAGTACTTC.

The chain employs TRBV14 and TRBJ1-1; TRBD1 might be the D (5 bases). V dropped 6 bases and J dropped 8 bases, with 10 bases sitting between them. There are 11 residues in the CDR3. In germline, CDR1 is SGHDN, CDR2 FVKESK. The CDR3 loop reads CASSGAFEAFF. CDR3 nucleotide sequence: TGTGCCAGCAGTGGGGCGTTCGAAGCTTTCTTT.

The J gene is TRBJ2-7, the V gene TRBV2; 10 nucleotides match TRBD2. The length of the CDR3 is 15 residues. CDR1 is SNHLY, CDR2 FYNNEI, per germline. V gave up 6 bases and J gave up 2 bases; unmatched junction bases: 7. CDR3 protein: CASRPLAGVAYEQYF. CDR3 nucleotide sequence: TGTGCCAGCAGACCCCTAGCGGGAGTGGCCTACGAGCAGTACTTC.

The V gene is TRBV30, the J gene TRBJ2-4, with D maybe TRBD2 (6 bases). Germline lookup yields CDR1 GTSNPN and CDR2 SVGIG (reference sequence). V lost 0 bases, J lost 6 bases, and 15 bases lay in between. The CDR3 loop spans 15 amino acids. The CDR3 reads CAWSVQGGRGNIQYF. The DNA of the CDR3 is TGTGCCTGGAGTGTACAAGGAGGGAGAGGAAACATTCAGTACTTC.

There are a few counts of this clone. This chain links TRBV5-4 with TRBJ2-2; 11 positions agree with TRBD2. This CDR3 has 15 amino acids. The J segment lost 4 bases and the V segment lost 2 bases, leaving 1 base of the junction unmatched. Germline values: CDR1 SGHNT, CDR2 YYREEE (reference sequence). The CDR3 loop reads CASSFGTSGTGELFF. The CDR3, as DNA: TGTGCCAGCAGCTTCGGGACTAGCGGCACCGGGGAGCTGTTTTTT.